A single sample is the source of the 5 T cell receptor beta chains below, sequenced in a study of T cell responses to AZD1222 COVID-19 vaccine. The repertoire was sequenced with immunoSEQ multiplex PCR; TCRdb's copy has only in-frame clones and lacks some. This table holds over 65,000 clones, more than 70% found once. The material was peripheral blood, obtained 28 days after the second AZD1222 dose. Receptor source: an adult who received the AZD1222 COVID-19 vaccine.

This clone was counted a single time. The gene calls are TRBV28 and TRBJ2-3; 7 bases map to TRBD2. V shed 3 bases and J 1 base; nucleotides not matched to a gene: 4. The CDR3 has 15 amino acids. CDR1 is MDHEN and CDR2 is SYDVKM in the germline V gene. The CDR3 here is CASSLAAGGTDTQYF. The CDR3 DNA sequence: TGTGCCAGCAGTTTGGCGGCGGGGGGCACAGATACGCAGTATTTT.

The chain has TRBV7-9 and TRBJ2-1; D tentatively reads TRBD1 or TRBD2 (5 bases each). Per germline, CDR1 SEHNR and CDR2 FQNEAQ (reference sequence). V was pared by 1 base and J by 10 bases, with 8 bases between. CDR3 size: 12 residues. The CDR3 bases are TGTGCCAGCAGCTTAGTGGGGGACGAGCAGTTCTTC. Its protein product is CASSLVGDEQFF. The variable domain in full, completed from reference TRBV7-9 and TRBJ2-1, reads DTGVSQNPRHKITKRGQNVTFRCDPISEHNRLYWYRQTLGQGPEFLTYFQNEAQLEKSRLLSDRFSAERPKGSFSTLEIQRTEQGDSAMYLCASSLVGDEQFFGPGTRLTVL.

This clone occurred a few times. This sequence joins TRBV7-9 and TRBJ1-1; no reliable D call. The CDR3 covers 10 residues. Trimming left V 3 bases short and J 4 bases short, with 0 bases between. Germline assignment: CDR1 SEHNR and CDR2 FQNEAQ (reference sequence). The CDR3 spells CASSFTEAFF. CDR3 sequence (DNA): TGTGCCAGCAGCTTCACTGAAGCTTTCTTT.

This clone was recorded a few times. J is TRBJ2-2 and V is TRBV2; D remains unclear. This CDR3 contains 12 residues. CDR1 and CDR2 (germline): SNHLY, FYNNEI. Trimming left V 4 bases short and J 8 bases short, with 8 bases between. In DNA, the CDR3 is TGTGCCAGCAGTGGACAATGGGGGGAGCTGTTTTTT. Translation: CASSGQWGELFF.

The chain carries TRBV6-5 and TRBJ2-1, with D possibly TRBD1 on 6 matching bases. The CDR3 sequence is 15 residues long. Germline assignment: CDR1 MNHEY and CDR2 SVGAGI. V was pared by 0 bases and J by 9 bases, with 15 bases between. The CDR3 DNA sequence: TGTGCCAGCAGTTACTCGAAAGGGGGTTTGAGTGAGCAGTTCTTC. Its protein is CASSYSKGGLSEQFF.